A selection of T cell receptor beta chains follows, all from one sample in a study of blood T cells in healthy people across ages. One entry per CDR3 protein, called by TCRdb with MiXCR from the 5' RACE reads. The data contain about 830,000 distinct CDR3 sequences, more than 45% of them singletons. Source material: blood. All receptors come from a man younger than 40 in good health. Each CDR3 is given with its conserved first and last residue. The order of the fields is V gene, D gene, J gene, clone size, CDR3 protein, CDR3 DNA. D genes are given only for firm matches. For some rows the clone size is stated as once, few or many, or as a class when expanded; others skip it.

V gene: TRBV10-1
D gene: TRBD1
J gene: TRBJ1-2
clone size: .
CDR3 protein: CASSEGTGASYYGYTF
CDR3 DNA: TGCGCCAGCAGTGAAGGGACAGGGGCATCATACTATGGCTACACCTTC

V gene: TRBV20-1
D gene: TRBD2
J gene: TRBJ2-2
clone size: .
CDR3 protein: CSARDWLAGLSGELFF
CDR3 DNA: TGCAGTGCTAGAGATTGGCTAGCGGGATTATCCGGGGAGCTGTTTTTT

V gene: TRBV5-1
D gene: .
J gene: TRBJ2-3
clone size: .
CDR3 protein: CASIASSGDTQYF
CDR3 DNA: TGCGCCAGCATTGCATCCTCAGGGGATACGCAGTATTTT

V gene: TRBV4-2
D gene: TRBD2
J gene: TRBJ2-1
clone size: .
CDR3 protein: CASSQDGGEGNEQFF
CDR3 DNA: TGTGCCAGCAGCCAAGATGGGGGGGAGGGAAATGAGCAGTTCTTC

V gene: TRBV4-2
D gene: .
J gene: TRBJ1-1
clone size: .
CDR3 protein: CASSQGSGTLGTAFF
CDR3 DNA: TGTGCCAGCAGCCAAGGGAGCGGGACCCTCGGGACGGCTTTCTTT

V gene: TRBV20-1
D gene: TRBD2
J gene: TRBJ2-5
clone size: once
CDR3 protein: CSGLAGDQETQYF
CDR3 DNA: TGCAGTGGACTAGCGGGGGACCAAGAGACCCAGTACTTC

V gene: TRBV20-1
D gene: .
J gene: TRBJ1-4
clone size: .
CDR3 protein: CSASIGGSTNEKLFF
CDR3 DNA: TGCAGTGCTAGTATTGGGGGGTCAACTAATGAAAAACTGTTTTTT

V gene: TRBV20-1
D gene: .
J gene: TRBJ2-5
clone size: .
CDR3 protein: CSAHQTPFAAQETQYF
CDR3 DNA: TGCAGTGCCCACCAAACACCCTTCGCGGCACAAGAGACCCAGTACTTC

V gene: TRBV6-6
D gene: .
J gene: TRBJ1-4
clone size: .
CDR3 protein: CASSFGDDSNEKLFF
CDR3 DNA: TGTGCCAGCAGTTTCGGGGACGACAGTAATGAAAAACTGTTTTTT

V gene: TRBV7-2
D gene: .
J gene: TRBJ2-7
clone size: few
CDR3 protein: CASSFGVEQYF
CDR3 DNA: TGTGCCAGCAGCTTTGGTGTGGAGCAGTACTTC

V gene: TRBV4-2
D gene: TRBD2
J gene: TRBJ2-3
clone size: .
CDR3 protein: CASSQEAAGGSSTRTDTQYF
CDR3 DNA: TGTGCCAGCAGCCAAGAAGCAGCGGGAGGGAGCAGTACGCGTACAGATACGCAGTATTTT

V gene: TRBV4-2
D gene: .
J gene: TRBJ2-7
clone size: .
CDR3 protein: CASSHSGISYEQYF
CDR3 DNA: TGTGCCAGCAGCCATAGTGGTATCTCCTACGAGCAGTACTTC

V gene: TRBV6-5
D gene: .
J gene: TRBJ2-7
clone size: few
CDR3 protein: CASSYSAGDGDYEQYF
CDR3 DNA: TGTGCCAGCAGTTACTCAGCAGGGGACGGAGATTACGAGCAGTACTTC

V gene: TRBV7-9
D gene: .
J gene: TRBJ1-5
clone size: few
CDR3 protein: CASSLGGENQPQHF
CDR3 DNA: TGTGCCAGCAGCTTAGGAGGGGAAAATCAGCCCCAGCATTTT

V gene: TRBV24-1
D gene: .
J gene: TRBJ2-3
clone size: .
CDR3 protein: CATSDLQGPDTQYF
CDR3 DNA: TGTGCCACCAGTGACCTACAAGGTCCAGATACGCAGTATTTT

V gene: TRBV9
D gene: TRBD1
J gene: TRBJ2-1
clone size: .
CDR3 protein: CASSVGTGGGNEQFF
CDR3 DNA: TGTGCCAGCAGCGTTGGGACAGGGGGTGGTAATGAGCAGTTCTTC

V gene: TRBV7-2
D gene: .
J gene: TRBJ1-1
clone size: .
CDR3 protein: CASSLVWGTEAFF
CDR3 DNA: TGTGCCAGCAGCTTAGTTTGGGGGACTGAAGCTTTCTTT

V gene: TRBV20-1
D gene: TRBD1
J gene: TRBJ1-2
clone size: many
CDR3 protein: CSAREGQGALDGKDGYTF
CDR3 DNA: TGCAGTGCTAGAGAGGGACAGGGGGCACTGGATGGCAAAGATGGCTACACCTTC

V gene: TRBV10-3
D gene: .
J gene: TRBJ1-6
clone size: .
CDR3 protein: CAISDPWAGTSPLHF
CDR3 DNA: TGTGCCATCAGTGATCCGTGGGCAGGCACCTCACCCCTCCACTTT

V gene: TRBV4-2
D gene: .
J gene: TRBJ2-7
clone size: few
CDR3 protein: CASSQDLLGLREEQYF
CDR3 DNA: TGTGCCAGCAGCCAAGATCTTTTGGGCTTGAGGGAGGAGCAGTACTTC

V gene: TRBV14
D gene: .
J gene: TRBJ2-5
clone size: few
CDR3 protein: CASSQVDVGYNLQETQYF
CDR3 DNA: TGTGCCAGCAGCCAAGTTGATGTCGGGTATAATCTCCAAGAGACCCAGTACTTC

V gene: TRBV19
D gene: TRBD1
J gene: TRBJ1-5
clone size: .
CDR3 protein: CASSRQGFNQPQHF
CDR3 DNA: TGTGCCAGTAGTAGACAGGGGTTTAATCAGCCCCAGCATTTT

V gene: TRBV12-3/TRBV12-4
D gene: .
J gene: TRBJ2-7
clone size: .
CDR3 protein: CASSKGPHEQYF
CDR3 DNA: TGTGCCAGCAGCAAGGGTCCCCACGAGCAGTACTTC

V gene: TRBV7-8
D gene: TRBD2
J gene: TRBJ2-6
clone size: .
CDR3 protein: CASSSASAGVANVLTF
CDR3 DNA: TGTGCCAGCAGCTCAGCATCGGCGGGGGTGGCCAACGTCCTGACTTTC

V gene: TRBV7-2
D gene: .
J gene: TRBJ1-1
clone size: .
CDR3 protein: CASSLAQGRAFF
CDR3 DNA: TGTGCCAGCAGCTTAGCACAGGGAAGAGCTTTCTTT

V gene: TRBV4-2
D gene: .
J gene: TRBJ2-1
clone size: .
CDR3 protein: CTSSQDPTTYSSYNEQFF
CDR3 DNA: TGTACCAGCAGCCAAGACCCTACTACCTACAGCTCCTACAATGAGCAGTTCTTC